Shown below are 2 T cell receptor beta chains from a single sample sequenced in a study of CD4+ T cells in melanoma. Repertoires were generated with immunoSEQ multiplex PCR, while TCRdb's copy carries only in-frame clones and drops some. Of 140,000 or so clones listed, 80% to 95% are singletons. All receptors derive from a human donor with melanoma.

This chain uses TRBV7-9 with TRBJ1-5, with 10 bases fitting TRBD1. V lost 8 bases and J lost 6; bases outside the gene matches: 10. CDR1 is SEHNR and CDR2 is FQNEAQ in the germline V gene (reference sequence). This CDR3 has 15 residues. The CDR3 spells CASSSGTGEGQPQHF. In DNA, the CDR3 is TGTGCCAGCTCATCCGGGACAGGGGAAGGTCAGCCCCAGCATTTT.

This chain's CDR3 is CASRGGQVVWGNQPQHF. The CDR3 coding sequence is TGTGCCAGTAGGGGTGGGCAGGTGGTTTGGGGCAATCAGCCCCAGCATTTT. The chain uses TRBV19 and TRBJ1-5, with unresolved D. Germline CDR1 LNHDA, CDR2 SQIVND (reference sequence). The CDR3 length is 17 residues. V was shortened by 6 bases and J by 2 bases, with 20 bases between the two germline ends.